This T cell receptor (beta chain) was documented in a study of PD-1 blockade in classical Hodgkin lymphoma. Regarding the study as a whole: Prior therapy or disease activity may underlie the repertoire differences, whose causes remain undefined. As was reported, newly diagnosed patients showed lower baseline TCR diversity than healthy donors did. Exclusion applied to patients who initiated nivolumab less than 1 year following ASCT. Diversity similar to that of newly diagnosed patients was seen at baseline in complete responders.

Only in-frame clones appear in the TCRdb table, and some are missing; sequencing was by immunoSEQ multiplex PCR. The sample records approximately 84,000 clones, over 80% being singletons. Specified time point: cycle 4 day 1 (C4D1), after 6 weeks of nivolumab. In every patient, relapse followed autologous stem cell transplantation, while exposure to brentuximab vedotin differed. The CDR3 is 18 amino acids. The germline V gene encodes CDR1 SNHLY and CDR2 FYNNEI. The germline V and J ends were trimmed by 2 bases and 2 bases, with 19 bases remaining between them. A note on this clone: Its target is not known.

The sample was peripheral blood mononuclear cells (PBMCs), taken before the fourth cycle of nivolumab. This chain joins TRBV2 and TRBJ1-3; no firm D call. The clonotype originates from a human donor with classical Hodgkin lymphoma. The CDR3 sequence is CASSESGVPPRAGNTIYF. CDR3 in DNA: TGTGCCAGCAGTGAAAGCGGGGTCCCTCCGAGGGCTGGAAACACCATATATTTT.